This entry concerns a single T cell receptor beta chain. There were TCR beta CDR3 regions amplified from RNA transcripts. With the HTBI primer set, the TCR CDR3 went through a first round of RT-PCR. One entry per CDR3 protein results from TCRdb running MiXCR on the multiplex PCR reads. The table shows hundreds of thousands of distinct CDR3 sequences, with roughly 45% occurring only once. This specimen belongs to a study of T cells in Graves' hyperthyroidism and ophthalmopathy. Diagnostic assessment was based on clinical symptoms, serum thyroxine and TRAb, thyroid ultrasound and orbital computed tomography. The germline V gene has CDR1 SGHVT and CDR2 SQSDAQ. The CDR3 is 14 amino acids.

The chain joins TRBV7-4 to TRBJ2-7; tentatively, D is TRBD1 (6 bases). The sequencing sample was made of peripheral blood or thyroid tissue (not recorded which). This TCR came from an adult man with Graves' disease, either hyperthyroidism or ophthalmopathy (not recorded which). CDR3 DNA: TGTGCTAGTGGTTTAGCACAGGGTTCCTACGAGCAGTACTTC. Amino acid sequence: CASGLAQGSYEQYF.